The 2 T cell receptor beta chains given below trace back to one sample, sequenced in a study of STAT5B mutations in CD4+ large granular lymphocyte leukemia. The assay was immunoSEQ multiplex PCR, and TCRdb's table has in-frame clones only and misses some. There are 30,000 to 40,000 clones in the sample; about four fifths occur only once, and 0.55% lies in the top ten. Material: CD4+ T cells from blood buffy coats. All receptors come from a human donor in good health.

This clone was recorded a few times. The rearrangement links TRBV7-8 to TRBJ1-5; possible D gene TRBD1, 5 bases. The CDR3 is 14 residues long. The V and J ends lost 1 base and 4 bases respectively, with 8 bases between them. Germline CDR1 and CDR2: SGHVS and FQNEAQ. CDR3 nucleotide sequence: TGTGCCAGCAGCTTAGGGGGGGGAAATCAGCCCCAGCATTTT. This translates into CASSLGGGNQPQHF.

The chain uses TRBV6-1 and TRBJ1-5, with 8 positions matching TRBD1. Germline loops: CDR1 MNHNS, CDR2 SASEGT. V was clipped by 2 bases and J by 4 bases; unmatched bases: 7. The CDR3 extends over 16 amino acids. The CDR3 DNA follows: TGTGCCAGCAGTGAACATCACAGGGGGTCAAATCAGCCCCAGCATTTT. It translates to CASSEHHRGSNQPQHF.